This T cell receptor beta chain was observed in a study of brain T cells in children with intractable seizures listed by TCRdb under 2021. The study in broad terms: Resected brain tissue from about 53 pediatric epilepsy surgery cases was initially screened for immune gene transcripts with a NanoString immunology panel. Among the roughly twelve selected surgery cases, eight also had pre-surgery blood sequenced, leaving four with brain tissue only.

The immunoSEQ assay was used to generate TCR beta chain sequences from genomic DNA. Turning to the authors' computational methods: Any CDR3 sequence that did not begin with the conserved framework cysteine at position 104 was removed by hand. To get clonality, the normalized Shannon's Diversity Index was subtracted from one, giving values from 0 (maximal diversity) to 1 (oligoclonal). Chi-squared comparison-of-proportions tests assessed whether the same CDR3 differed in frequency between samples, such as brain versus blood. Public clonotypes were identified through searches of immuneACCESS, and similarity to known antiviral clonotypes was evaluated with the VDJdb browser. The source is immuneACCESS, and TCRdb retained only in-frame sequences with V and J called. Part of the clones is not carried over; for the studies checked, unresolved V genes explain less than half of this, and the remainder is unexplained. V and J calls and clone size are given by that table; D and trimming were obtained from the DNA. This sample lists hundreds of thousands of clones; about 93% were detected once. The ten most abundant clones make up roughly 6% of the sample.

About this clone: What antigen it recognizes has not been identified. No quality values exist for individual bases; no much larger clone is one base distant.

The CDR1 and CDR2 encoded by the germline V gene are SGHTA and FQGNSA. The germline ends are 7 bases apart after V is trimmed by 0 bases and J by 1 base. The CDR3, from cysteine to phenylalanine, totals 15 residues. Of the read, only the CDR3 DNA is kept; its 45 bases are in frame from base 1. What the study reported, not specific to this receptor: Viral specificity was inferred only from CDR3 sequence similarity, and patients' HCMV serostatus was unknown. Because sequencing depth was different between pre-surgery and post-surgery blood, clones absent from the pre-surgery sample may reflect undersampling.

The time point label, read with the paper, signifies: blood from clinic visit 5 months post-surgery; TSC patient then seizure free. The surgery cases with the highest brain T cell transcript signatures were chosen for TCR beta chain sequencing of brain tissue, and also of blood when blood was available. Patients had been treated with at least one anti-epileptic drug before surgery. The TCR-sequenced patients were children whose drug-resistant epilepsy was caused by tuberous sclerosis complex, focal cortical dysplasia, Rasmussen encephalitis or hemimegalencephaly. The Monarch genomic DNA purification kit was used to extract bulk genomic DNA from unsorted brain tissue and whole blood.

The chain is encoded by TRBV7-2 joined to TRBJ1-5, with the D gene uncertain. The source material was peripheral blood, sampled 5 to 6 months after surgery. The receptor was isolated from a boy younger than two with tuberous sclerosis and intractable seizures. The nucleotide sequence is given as TGTGCCAGCAGCTTAGCTGCCGGGAGCAATCAGCCCCAGCATTTT. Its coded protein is CASSLAAGSNQPQHF.